This TCR beta chain was profiled in a study of blood T cell repertoires in COVID-19. The method was immunoSEQ multiplex PCR; TCRdb's version includes in-frame clones alone and lacks a portion of them. The sample carries approximately 220,000 clones, approximately 83% recorded once. Donors were grouped by their self-reported clinical history. The clonotype comes from a woman between 50 and 59 years old who had been exposed to COVID-19. The sample consisted of PBMCs or T cells enriched from blood (not recorded which).

In DNA, the CDR3 is TGCGCCAGCAGCTTGTTCCCCGGAGATAACTATGGCTACACCTTC. Residues: CASSLFPGDNYGYTF. The genes are TRBV5-1 and TRBJ1-2; D is undetermined. The CDR3 is 15 amino acids. V gave up 1 base and J gave up 1 base, with 11 bases separating them. Germline V gene sequence: CDR1 SGHRS, CDR2 YFSETQ.